This T cell receptor (beta chain) was sequenced for a study of technical replicates of blood from a few donors. V was shortened by 7 bases and J by 4 bases, with 7 bases between the two germline ends. CDR3 length equals 12 residues. CDR1 and CDR2 (germline): SNHLY, FYNNEI. Assay used: immunoSEQ multiplex PCR; TCRdb lists only in-frame clones, some missing. The sample shows about 68,000 clones, 95% to 97% of them seen only once. The sample consisted of T cells isolated from PBMCs. The receptor's source is a human donor in good health. V usage is TRBV2 and J usage is TRBJ1-4, with D tentatively TRBD1 (5 bases). The CDR3 region is CASTGDNEKLFF. The CDR3 DNA is TGTGCCAGCACGGGGGATAATGAAAAACTGTTTTTT.